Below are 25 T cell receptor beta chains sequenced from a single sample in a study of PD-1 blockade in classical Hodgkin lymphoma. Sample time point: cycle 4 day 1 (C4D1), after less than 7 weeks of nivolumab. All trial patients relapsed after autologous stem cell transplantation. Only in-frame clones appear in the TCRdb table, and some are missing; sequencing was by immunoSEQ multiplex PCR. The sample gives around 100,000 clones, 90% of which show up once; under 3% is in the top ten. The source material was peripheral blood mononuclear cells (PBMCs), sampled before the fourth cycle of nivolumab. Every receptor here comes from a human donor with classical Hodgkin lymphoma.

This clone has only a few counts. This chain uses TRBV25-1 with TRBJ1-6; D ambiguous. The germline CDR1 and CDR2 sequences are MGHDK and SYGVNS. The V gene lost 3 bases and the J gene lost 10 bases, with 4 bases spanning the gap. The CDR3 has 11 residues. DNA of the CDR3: TGTGCCAGCAGTGAGGGGTCACCCCTCCACTTT. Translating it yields CASSEGSPLHF.

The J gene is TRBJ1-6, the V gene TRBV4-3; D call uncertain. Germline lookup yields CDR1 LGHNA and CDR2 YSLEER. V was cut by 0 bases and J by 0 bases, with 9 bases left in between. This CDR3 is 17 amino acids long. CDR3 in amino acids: CASSQDPGSSYNSPLHF. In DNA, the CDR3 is TGCGCCAGCAGCCAAGATCCCGGGAGCTCCTATAATTCACCCCTCCACTTT.

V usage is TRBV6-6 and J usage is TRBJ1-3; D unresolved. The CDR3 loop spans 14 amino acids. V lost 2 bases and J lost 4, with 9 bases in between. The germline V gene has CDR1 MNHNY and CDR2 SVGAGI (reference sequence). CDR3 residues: CASSYAGKGNTIYF. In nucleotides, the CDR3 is TGTGCCAGCAGTTACGCCGGGAAAGGAAACACCATATATTTT.

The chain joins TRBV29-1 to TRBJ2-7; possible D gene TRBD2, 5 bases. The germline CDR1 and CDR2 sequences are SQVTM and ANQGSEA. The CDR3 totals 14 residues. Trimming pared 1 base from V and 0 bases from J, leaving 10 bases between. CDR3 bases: TGCAGCGTTGAAGTCGCGGGCAGCTCCTACGAGCAGTACTTC. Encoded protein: CSVEVAGSSYEQYF.

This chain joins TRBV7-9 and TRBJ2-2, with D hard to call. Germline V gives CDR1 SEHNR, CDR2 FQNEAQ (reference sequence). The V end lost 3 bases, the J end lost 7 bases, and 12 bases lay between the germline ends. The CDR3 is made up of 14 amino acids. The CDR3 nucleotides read TGTGCCAGCAGCTTCTGGGGTAGAAGCGGGGAGCTGTTTTTT. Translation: CASSFWGRSGELFF. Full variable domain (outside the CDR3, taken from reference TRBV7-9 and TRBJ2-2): DTGVSQNPRHKITKRGQNVTFRCDPISEHNRLYWYRQTLGQGPEFLTYFQNEAQLEKSRLLSDRFSAERPKGSFSTLEIQRTEQGDSAMYLCASSFWGRSGELFFGEGSRLTVL.

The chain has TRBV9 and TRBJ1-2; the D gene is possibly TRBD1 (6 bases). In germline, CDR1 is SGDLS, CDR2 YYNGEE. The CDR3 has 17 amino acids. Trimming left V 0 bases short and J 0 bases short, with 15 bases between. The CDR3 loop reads CASSVAPDSPSNYGYTF. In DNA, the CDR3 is TGTGCCAGCAGCGTAGCCCCGGACAGTCCTTCTAACTATGGCTACACCTTC.

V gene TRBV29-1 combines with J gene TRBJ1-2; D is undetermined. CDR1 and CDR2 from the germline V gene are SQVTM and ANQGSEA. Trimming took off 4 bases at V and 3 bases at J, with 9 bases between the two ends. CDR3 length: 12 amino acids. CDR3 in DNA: TGCAGCGTTGGAGGCACTTACTATGGCTACACCTTC. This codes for CSVGGTYYGYTF.

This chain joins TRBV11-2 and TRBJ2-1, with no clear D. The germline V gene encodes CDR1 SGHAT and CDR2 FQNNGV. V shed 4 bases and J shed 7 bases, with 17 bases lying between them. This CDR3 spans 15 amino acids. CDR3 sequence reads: CASSSSPFEPNEQFF. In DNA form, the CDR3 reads TGTGCCAGCAGCTCATCCCCCTTCGAGCCGAATGAGCAGTTCTTC.

The CDR3 spells CASSLGPMNTEAFF. DNA of the CDR3: TGTGCCAGCAGTCTGGGACCGATGAACACTGAAGCTTTCTTT. The chain couples TRBV6-6 to TRBJ1-1; possibly TRBD1 for D (5 bases). The germline CDR1 and CDR2 sequences are MNHNY and SVGAGI (reference sequence). The CDR3 runs to 14 residues. V was trimmed by 5 bases and J by 0 bases, leaving 10 bases between them.

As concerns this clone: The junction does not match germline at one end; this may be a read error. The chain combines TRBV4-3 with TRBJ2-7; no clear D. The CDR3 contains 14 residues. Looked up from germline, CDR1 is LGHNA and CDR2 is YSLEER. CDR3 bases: TGCGCCAGCAGCCAAGATACAGTCCCCTACCAGCAGTACTTC. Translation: CASSQDTVPYQQYF.

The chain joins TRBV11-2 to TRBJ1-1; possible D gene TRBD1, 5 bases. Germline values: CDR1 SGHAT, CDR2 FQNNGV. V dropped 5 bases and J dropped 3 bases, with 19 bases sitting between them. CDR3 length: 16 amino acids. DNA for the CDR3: TGTGCCAGCAGCCCACTCTGGGGCTTATGGGACACTGAAGCTTTCTTT. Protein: CASSPLWGLWDTEAFF. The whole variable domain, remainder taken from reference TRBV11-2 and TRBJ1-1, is EAGVAQSPRYKIIEKRQSVAFWCNPISGHATLYWYQQILGQGPKLLIQFQNNGVVDDSQLPKDRFSAERLKGVDSTLKIQPAKLEDSAVYLCASSPLWGLWDTEAFFGQGTRLTVV.

CDR3: CASSEGQSSYNEQFF. The CDR3 coding sequence is TGTGCCAGCAGTGAAGGGCAGAGCTCCTACAATGAGCAGTTCTTC. The chain links TRBV6-1 to TRBJ2-1; D gene uncertain. V gave up 1 base and J gave up 0 bases, with 7 bases separating them. Germline V gives CDR1 MNHNS, CDR2 SASEGT. CDR3 size: 15 residues.

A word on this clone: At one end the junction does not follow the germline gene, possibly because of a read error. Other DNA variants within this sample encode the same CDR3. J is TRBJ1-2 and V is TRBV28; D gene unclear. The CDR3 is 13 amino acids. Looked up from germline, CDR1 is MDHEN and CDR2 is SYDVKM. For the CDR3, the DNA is TGTGCCAGCAGTTCGGTCACTAACTACGGCTACACCTTC. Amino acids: CASSSVTNYGYTF.

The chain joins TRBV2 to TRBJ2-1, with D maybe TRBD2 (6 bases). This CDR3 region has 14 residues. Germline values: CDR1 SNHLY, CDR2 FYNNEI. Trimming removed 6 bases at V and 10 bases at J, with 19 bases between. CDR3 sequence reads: CASRTGVGVGEQFF. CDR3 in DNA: TGTGCCAGCAGGACGGGGGTGGGAGTCGGCGAGCAGTTCTTC.

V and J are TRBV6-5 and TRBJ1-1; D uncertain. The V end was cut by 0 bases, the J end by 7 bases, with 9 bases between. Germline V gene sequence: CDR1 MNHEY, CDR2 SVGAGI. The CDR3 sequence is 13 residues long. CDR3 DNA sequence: TGTGCCAGCAGTTACTCGGTTAATAGTGAAGCTTTCTTT. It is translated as CASSYSVNSEAFF.

Here the CDR3 reads CASRRGGGYEQFF. The CDR3 DNA follows: TGTGCCAGCAGACGGGGTGGAGGGTATGAGCAGTTCTTC. This sequence joins TRBV11-2 and TRBJ2-1, with D possibly matching TRBD2 (6 bases). The length of the CDR3 is 13 residues. The germline gives CDR1 SGHAT, CDR2 FQNNGV. The V end was cut by 6 bases, the J end by 8 bases, with 14 bases between.

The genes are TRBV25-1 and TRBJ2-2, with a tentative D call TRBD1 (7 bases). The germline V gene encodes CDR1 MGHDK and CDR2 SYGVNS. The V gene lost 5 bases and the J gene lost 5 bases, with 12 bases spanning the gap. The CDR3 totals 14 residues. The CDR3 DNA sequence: TGTGCCAGCAGTTCGGCAGGGGGGACCGGGGAGCTGTTTTTT. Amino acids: CASSSAGGTGELFF. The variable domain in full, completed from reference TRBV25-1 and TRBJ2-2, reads EADIYQTPRYLVIGTGKKITLECSQTMGHDKMYWYQQDPGMELHLIHYSYGVNSTEKGDLSSESTVSRIRTEHFPLTLESARPSHTSQYLCASSSAGGTGELFFGEGSRLTVL.

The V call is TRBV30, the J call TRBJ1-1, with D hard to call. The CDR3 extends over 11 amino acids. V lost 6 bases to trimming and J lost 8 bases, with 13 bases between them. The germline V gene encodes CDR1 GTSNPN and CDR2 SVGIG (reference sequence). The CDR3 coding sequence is TGTGCCTGCGCCCGTCGTCGGGAAGCTTTCTTT. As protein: CACARRREAFF.

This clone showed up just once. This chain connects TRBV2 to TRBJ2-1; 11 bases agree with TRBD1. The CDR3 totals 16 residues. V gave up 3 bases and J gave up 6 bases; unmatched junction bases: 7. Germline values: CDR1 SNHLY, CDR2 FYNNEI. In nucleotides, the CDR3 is TGTGCCAGCAGTGATAGGCGGACAGGGGGCCTCAATGAGCAGTTCTTC. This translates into CASSDRRTGGLNEQFF.

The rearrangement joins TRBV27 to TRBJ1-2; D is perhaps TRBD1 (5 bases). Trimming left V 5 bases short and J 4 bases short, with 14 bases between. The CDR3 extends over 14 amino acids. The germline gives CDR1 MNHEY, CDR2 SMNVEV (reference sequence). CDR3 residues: CASSSLDKIYGYTF. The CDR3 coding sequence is TGTGCCAGCAGTAGCTTGGACAAGATCTATGGCTACACCTTC.

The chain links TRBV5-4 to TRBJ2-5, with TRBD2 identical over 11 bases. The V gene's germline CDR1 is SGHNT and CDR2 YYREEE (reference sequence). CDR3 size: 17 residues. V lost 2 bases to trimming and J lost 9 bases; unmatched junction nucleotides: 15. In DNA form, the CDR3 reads TGTGCCAGCAGCTTTGGGCCTCCGTTTAGCGGGGGGGCGGCCCAGTACTTC. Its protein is CASSFGPPFSGGAAQYF. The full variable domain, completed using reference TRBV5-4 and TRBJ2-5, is ETGVTQSPTHLIKTRGQQVTLRCSSQSGHNTVSWYQQALGQGPQFIFQYYREEENGRGNFPPRFSGLQFPNYSSELNVNALELDDSALYLCASSFGPPFSGGAAQYFGPGTRLLVL.

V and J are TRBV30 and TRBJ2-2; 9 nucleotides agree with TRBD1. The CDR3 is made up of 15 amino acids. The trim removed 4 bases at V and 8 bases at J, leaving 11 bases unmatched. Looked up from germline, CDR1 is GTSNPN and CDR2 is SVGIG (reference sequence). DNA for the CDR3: TGTGCCTGGAACGGACAGGGGCGCGGGTTAGGGGAGCTGTTTTTT. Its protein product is CAWNGQGRGLGELFF. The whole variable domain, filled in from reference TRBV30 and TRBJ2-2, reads SQTIHQWPATLVQPVGSPLSLECTVEGTSNPNLYWYRQAAGRGLQLLFYSVGIGQISSEVPQNLSASRPQDRQFILSSKKLLLSDSGFYLCAWNGQGRGLGELFFGEGSRLTVL.

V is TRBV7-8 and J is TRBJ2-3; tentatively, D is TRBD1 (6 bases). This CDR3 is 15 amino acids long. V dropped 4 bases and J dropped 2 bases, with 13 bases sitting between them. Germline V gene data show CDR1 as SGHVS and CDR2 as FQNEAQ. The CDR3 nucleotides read TGTGCCAGCAGCTCCGTTCAGGGGCCCACAGATACGCAGTATTTT. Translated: CASSSVQGPTDTQYF.

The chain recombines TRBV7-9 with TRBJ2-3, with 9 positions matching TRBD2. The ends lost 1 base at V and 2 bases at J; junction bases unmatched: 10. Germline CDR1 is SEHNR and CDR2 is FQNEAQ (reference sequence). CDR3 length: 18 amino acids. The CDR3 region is CASSLGAGGLASTDTQYF. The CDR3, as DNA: TGTGCCAGCAGCTTAGGGGCAGGGGGACTAGCCTCCACAGATACGCAGTATTTT.

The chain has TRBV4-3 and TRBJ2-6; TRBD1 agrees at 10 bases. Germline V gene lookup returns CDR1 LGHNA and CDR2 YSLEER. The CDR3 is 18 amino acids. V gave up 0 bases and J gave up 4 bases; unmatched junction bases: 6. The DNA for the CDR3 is TGCGCCAGCAGCCAAGAGGGACAGGGGCTGGGGGGGGCCAACGTCCTGACTTTC. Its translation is CASSQEGQGLGGANVLTF.